This T cell receptor beta chain was observed in a study of T cells in localized non-small cell lung cancer. Assay: immunoSEQ multiplex PCR; the TCRdb copy retains only in-frame clones and omits some. The sample lists more than 9,000 clones, over 65% seen once, with around 31% in the top ten. Findings of the study overall: Heterogeneity within the tumor remains possible, as just one region underwent sequencing.

This clone has just one count. What it recognizes is unknown. Trimming removed 5 bases from V and 8 bases from J, with 10 bases in between. This CDR3 is built from 12 residues. Germline CDR1 and CDR2: PRHDT and FYEKMQ (reference sequence). The receptor was derived from a male donor at least 60 years old with stage I lung adenocarcinoma. The J gene is TRBJ2-1, the V gene TRBV13; TRBD1 is a possible D gene (5 bases). Source: peripheral blood, taken before any cancer treatment. The CDR3, as DNA: TGTGCCAGCAGCGCCTGGGGCGATGAGCAGTTCTTC. Its protein product is CASSAWGDEQFF.